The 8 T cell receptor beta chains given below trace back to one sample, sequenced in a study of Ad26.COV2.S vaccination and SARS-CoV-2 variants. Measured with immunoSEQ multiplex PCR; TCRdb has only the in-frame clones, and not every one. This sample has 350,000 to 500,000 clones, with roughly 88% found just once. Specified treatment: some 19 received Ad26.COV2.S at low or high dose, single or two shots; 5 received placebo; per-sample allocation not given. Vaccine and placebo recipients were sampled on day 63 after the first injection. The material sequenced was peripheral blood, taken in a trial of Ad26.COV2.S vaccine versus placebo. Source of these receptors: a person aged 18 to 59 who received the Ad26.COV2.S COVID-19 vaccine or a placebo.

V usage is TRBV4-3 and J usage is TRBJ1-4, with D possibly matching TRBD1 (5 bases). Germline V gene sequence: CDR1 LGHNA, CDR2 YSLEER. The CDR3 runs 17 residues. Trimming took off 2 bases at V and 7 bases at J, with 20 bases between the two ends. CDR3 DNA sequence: TGCGCCAGCAGCCAAAGGAGGTTGGGGGTAAAGGTTGAAAAACTGTTTTTT. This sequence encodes CASSQRRLGVKVEKLFF.

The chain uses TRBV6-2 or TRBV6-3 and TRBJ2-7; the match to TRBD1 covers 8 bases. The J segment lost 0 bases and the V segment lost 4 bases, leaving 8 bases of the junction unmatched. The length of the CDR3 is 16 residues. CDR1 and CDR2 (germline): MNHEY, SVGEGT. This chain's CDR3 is CASSFEDRVPSYEQYF. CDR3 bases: TGTGCCAGCAGTTTCGAGGACAGGGTACCCTCCTACGAGCAGTACTTC.

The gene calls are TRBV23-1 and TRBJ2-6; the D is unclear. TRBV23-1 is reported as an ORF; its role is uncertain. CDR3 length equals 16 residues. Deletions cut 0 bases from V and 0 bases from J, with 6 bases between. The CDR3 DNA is TGCGCCAGCAGTCAATCGAAGTTCTCTGGGGCCAACGTCCTGACTTTC. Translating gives CASSQSKFSGANVLTF.

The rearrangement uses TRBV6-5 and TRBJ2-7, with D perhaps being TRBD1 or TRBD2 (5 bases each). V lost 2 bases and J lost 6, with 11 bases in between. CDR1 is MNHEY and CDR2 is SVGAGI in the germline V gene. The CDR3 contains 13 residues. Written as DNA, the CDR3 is TGTGCCAGCAGTTACGCGGACGGGACCGAGCAGTACTTC. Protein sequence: CASSYADGTEQYF.

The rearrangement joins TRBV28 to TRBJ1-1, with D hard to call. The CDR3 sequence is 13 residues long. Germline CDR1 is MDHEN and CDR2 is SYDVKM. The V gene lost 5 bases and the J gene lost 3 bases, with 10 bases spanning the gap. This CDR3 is CASSPLRDTEAFF. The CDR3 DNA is TGTGCCAGCAGTCCCCTTAGGGACACTGAAGCTTTCTTT.

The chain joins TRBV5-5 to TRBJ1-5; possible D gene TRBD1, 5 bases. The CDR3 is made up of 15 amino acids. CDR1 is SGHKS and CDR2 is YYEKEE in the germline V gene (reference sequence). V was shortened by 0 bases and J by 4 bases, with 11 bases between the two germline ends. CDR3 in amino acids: CASSLGGAGNQPQHF. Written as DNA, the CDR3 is TGTGCCAGCAGCTTGGGGGGCGCGGGGAATCAGCCCCAGCATTTT.

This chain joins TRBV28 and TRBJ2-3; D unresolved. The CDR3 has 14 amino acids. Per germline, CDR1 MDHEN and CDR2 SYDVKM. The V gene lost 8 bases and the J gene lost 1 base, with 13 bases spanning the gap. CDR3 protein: CASGDFARTDTQYF. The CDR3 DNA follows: TGTGCCAGCGGAGACTTTGCACGCACAGATACGCAGTATTTT.

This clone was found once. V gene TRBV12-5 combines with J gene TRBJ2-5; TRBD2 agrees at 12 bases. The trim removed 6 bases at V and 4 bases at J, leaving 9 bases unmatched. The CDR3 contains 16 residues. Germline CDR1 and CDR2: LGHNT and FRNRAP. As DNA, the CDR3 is TGTGCTAGTGGCCGGACTAGCGGGATGGGGGGAGAGACCCAGTACTTC. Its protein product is CASGRTSGMGGETQYF.